A selection of T cell receptor beta chains follows, all from one sample in a study of cytomegalovirus exposure and HLA in healthy donors. Measured with immunoSEQ multiplex PCR; TCRdb has only the in-frame clones, and not every one. This table has about 150,000 clones, 80% appearing once. Source material: PBMCs. These receptor sequences come from a man younger than 40 in good health and CMV-seropositive. Each CDR3 is given with its conserved first and last residue. A D gene is named only where the DNA matches it firmly. Rows may omit the clone size; those that give it use once, few, many or a size class.

clone_size: once
v_call: TRBV5-1
j_call: TRBJ2-7
d_call: NA
cdr3_nt: TGCGCCAGCAGCTTGGCCAGAGCAGGTCCCTACGAGCAGTACTTC
cdr3_aa: CASSLARAGPYEQYF

clone_size: NA
v_call: TRBV20-1
j_call: TRBJ1-1
d_call: NA
cdr3_nt: TGCAGTGCCCTCAGGAACACTGAAGCTTTCTTT
cdr3_aa: CSALRNTEAFF

clone_size: NA
v_call: TRBV7-9
j_call: TRBJ1-4
d_call: TRBD1
cdr3_nt: TGTTCCAGCAGCTTAGCCGCGGGACAGGGTACTCGGAAACTGTTTTTT
cdr3_aa: CSSSLAAGQGTRKLFF

clone_size: NA
v_call: TRBV27
j_call: TRBJ1-2
d_call: NA
cdr3_nt: TGTGCCAGCAGTCGACTTCGGGGACACACTAACTATGGCTACACCTTC
cdr3_aa: CASSRLRGHTNYGYTF

clone_size: NA
v_call: TRBV19
j_call: TRBJ2-7
d_call: NA
cdr3_nt: TGTGCCAGTAGTGACCCAGGGGTTGAGCAGTACTTC
cdr3_aa: CASSDPGVEQYF

clone_size: few
v_call: TRBV4-1
j_call: TRBJ2-7
d_call: NA
cdr3_nt: TGCGCCAGCAGTCCTTCGCTGACAGGACTCTCCTACGAGCAGTACTTC
cdr3_aa: CASSPSLTGLSYEQYF

clone_size: NA
v_call: TRBV28
j_call: TRBJ2-1
d_call: TRBD2
cdr3_nt: TGTGCCAGCAAAGAAGGGATCCCTAGCGGGTGGACCTCCTACAATGAGCAGTTCTTC
cdr3_aa: CASKEGIPSGWTSYNEQFF

clone_size: NA
v_call: TRBV2
j_call: TRBJ1-1
d_call: NA
cdr3_nt: TGTGCCAAGAAGGAGAGGACTGAAGCTTTCTTT
cdr3_aa: CAKKERTEAFF

clone_size: NA
v_call: TRBV4-3
j_call: TRBJ2-1
d_call: TRBD2
cdr3_nt: TGCGCCAGCAGCCCGAAGAGGGCGGGGGGAGAGCAGTTCTTC
cdr3_aa: CASSPKRAGGEQFF

clone_size: NA
v_call: TRBV9
j_call: TRBJ2-7
d_call: TRBD2
cdr3_nt: TGTGCCAGCAGCGTAGCGGGGGGGACCGAGCAGTACTTC
cdr3_aa: CASSVAGGTEQYF

clone_size: once
v_call: TRBV7-9
j_call: TRBJ1-1
d_call: TRBD1
cdr3_nt: TGTGCCAGCAGCAAACCGACAGGGATAAAGAACACTGAAGCTTTCTTT
cdr3_aa: CASSKPTGIKNTEAFF

clone_size: NA
v_call: TRBV28
j_call: TRBJ2-6
d_call: NA
cdr3_nt: TGTGCCAGCAGTTTATCTTCGGACTGGTCCTCTGGGGCCAACGTCCTGACTTTC
cdr3_aa: CASSLSSDWSSGANVLTF

clone_size: NA
v_call: TRBV4-3
j_call: TRBJ2-4
d_call: NA
cdr3_nt: TGCGCCAGCAGCCAAGATCCTTCGTACAGGGCGGCCAAAAACATTCAGTACTTC
cdr3_aa: CASSQDPSYRAAKNIQYF

clone_size: NA
v_call: TRBV5-4
j_call: TRBJ2-1
d_call: NA
cdr3_nt: TGTGCCAGCAGCTTGACCCAACTGGGGCAGGGAAATTTCAATGAGCAGTTCTTC
cdr3_aa: CASSLTQLGQGNFNEQFF

clone_size: NA
v_call: TRBV6-7
j_call: TRBJ2-7
d_call: TRBD1
cdr3_nt: TGTGCCAGCAGTTACTCGTGGGGTCAGACCGGGACAGGGTGTTACGAGCAGTACTTC
cdr3_aa: CASSYSWGQTGTGCYEQYF

clone_size: NA
v_call: TRBV19
j_call: TRBJ1-1
d_call: TRBD1
cdr3_nt: TGTGCCAGTAGGGCACCGGGACAGGGTAACACTGAAGCTTTCTTT
cdr3_aa: CASRAPGQGNTEAFF

clone_size: NA
v_call: TRBV10-3
j_call: TRBJ2-7
d_call: TRBD1
cdr3_nt: TGTGCCACCCGGACAGGGGGTGGCTCCTACGAGCAGTACTTC
cdr3_aa: CATRTGGGSYEQYF